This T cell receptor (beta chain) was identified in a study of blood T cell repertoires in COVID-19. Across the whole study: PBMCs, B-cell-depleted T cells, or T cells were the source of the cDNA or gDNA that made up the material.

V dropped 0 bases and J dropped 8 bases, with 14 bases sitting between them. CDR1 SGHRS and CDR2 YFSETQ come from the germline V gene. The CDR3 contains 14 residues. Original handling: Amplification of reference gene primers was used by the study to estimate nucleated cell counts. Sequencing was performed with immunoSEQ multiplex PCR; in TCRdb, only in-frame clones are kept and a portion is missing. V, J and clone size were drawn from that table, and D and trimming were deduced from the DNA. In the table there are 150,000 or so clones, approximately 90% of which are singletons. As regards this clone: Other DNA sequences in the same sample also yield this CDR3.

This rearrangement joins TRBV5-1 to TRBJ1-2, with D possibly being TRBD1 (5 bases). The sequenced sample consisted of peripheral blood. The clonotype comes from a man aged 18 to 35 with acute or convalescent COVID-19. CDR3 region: CASSLGGQGNGYTF. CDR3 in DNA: TGCGCCAGCAGCTTGGGTGGGCAGGGTAACGGCTACACCTTC.